The clone carrying this TCR beta chain was picked up a small number of times. The target antigen is unknown. CDR1 is SEHNR, CDR2 FQNEAQ, per germline (reference sequence). The CDR3 loop spans 17 amino acids. The V end was cut by 4 bases, the J end by 1 base, with 16 bases between. TCRdb independently ran MiXCR on the PCR reads; one entry per CDR3 protein. This table holds nearly 650,000 distinct CDR3 sequences, 25% found once. From around 20,000 to 990,000 sorted cells, naive CD8 libraries were generated with 10%, 30% or 50% RNA. This sample is part of a study of molecular identifiers for immune sequencing clone quantification. About the research overall: The replicate experiment used RNA from roughly 20,000 or 100,000 naive CD8 cells. This RNA was split into five aliquots, and four of them were sequenced. Study results and limitations: Barcode sharing among identical TCR molecules could make large clones appear smaller.

Sequencing used naive CD8+ T cells from blood, with Jurkat cell RNA spiked in. Subset indicated: FACS-sorted CD8+CD4-CCR7+CD45RA+ naive T cells. This rearrangement joins TRBV7-9 to TRBJ2-2, with D perhaps TRBD2 (6 bases). This TCR was recovered from a human donor in good health. Some libraries in this study had Jurkat cell RNA spiked in. CDR3 nucleotide sequence: TGTGCCAGCAGCTCCCAGAGACTAGAAGGGAACACCGGGGAGCTGTTTTTT. It specifies CASSSQRLEGNTGELFF.